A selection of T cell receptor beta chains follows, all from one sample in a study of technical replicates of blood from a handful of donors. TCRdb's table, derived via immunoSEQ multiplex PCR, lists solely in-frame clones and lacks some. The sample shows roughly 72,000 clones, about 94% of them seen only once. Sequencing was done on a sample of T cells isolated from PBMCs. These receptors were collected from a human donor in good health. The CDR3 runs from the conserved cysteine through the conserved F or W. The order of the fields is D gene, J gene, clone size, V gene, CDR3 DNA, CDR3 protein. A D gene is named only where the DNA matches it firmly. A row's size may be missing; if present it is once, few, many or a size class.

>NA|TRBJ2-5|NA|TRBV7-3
TGTGCCAGCAGCTGGGGCCCGAGAGAGACCCAGTACTTC
CASSWGPRETQYF
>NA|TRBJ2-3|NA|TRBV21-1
TGTGCCAGGAGCGGGACAGTGGGCACAGATACGCAGTATTTT
CARSGTVGTDTQYF
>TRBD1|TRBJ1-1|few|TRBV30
TGTGCCTGGAGTGATGACAGGGGGTTAACCATGAACACTGAAGCTTTCTTT
CAWSDDRGLTMNTEAFF
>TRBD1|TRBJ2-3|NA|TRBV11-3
TGTGCCAGCAGCTTCGGACAGGCGGGCACAGATACGCAGTATTTT
CASSFGQAGTDTQYF
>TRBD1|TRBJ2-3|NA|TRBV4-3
TGCGCCAGCAGCCAAGATAGAGGCAGGGGGACGCAGTATTTT
CASSQDRGRGTQYF
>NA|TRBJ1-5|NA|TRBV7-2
TGTGCCAGCAGCTTTTACACCAGTCAGCCCCAGCATTTT
CASSFYTSQPQHF
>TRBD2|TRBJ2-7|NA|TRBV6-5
TGTGCCAGCAGTTATGTCGGTAGCGGGAGCCACGAGCAGTACTTC
CASSYVGSGSHEQYF
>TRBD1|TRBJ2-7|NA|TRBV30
TGTGCCTGGAGTGAATGGACAGGGAACTACGAGCAGTACTTC
CAWSEWTGNYEQYF
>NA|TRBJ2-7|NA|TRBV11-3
TGTGCCAGCAGCTTAGGGGGGGTTGTAATGGACGAGCAGTACTTC
CASSLGGVVMDEQYF
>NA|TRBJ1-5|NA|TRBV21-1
TGTGCCAGCAGCAAGCAGACAGGGAAAAATAGCAATCAGCCCCAGCATTTT
CASSKQTGKNSNQPQHF
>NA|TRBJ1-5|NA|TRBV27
TGTGCCAGCAGTTTGACAGCTAATCAGCCCCAGCATTTT
CASSLTANQPQHF
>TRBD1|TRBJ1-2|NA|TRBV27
TGTGCCAGCAGTCCAAGGACAGGGAACAACTATGGCTACACCTTC
CASSPRTGNNYGYTF
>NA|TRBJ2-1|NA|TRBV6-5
TGTGCCAGCAGTTCCCAAAGCGGTACTTCCTACAATGAGCAGTTCTTC
CASSSQSGTSYNEQFF
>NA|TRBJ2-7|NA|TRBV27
TGTGCCAGCAGCCCCGACGGGGCCTACGAGCAGTACTTC
CASSPDGAYEQYF
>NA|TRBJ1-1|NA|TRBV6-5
TGTGCCAGCAGTGGACAGTCAAAAGCTTTCTTT
CASSGQSKAFF
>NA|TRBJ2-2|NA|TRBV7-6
TGTGCCAGCAGCTTAGCGCTATCCGAGGAGGGGCTCGCCGGGGAGCTGTTTTTT
CASSLALSEEGLAGELFF
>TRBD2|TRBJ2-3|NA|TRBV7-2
TGTGCCAGCAGCTTATATAGCGGGAGTCAAAATACGCAGTATTTT
CASSLYSGSQNTQYF
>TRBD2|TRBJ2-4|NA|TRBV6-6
TGTGCCAGCAGTACCGGGGGACTAGATGGAAACATTCAGTACTTC
CASSTGGLDGNIQYF
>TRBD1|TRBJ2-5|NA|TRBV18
TGTGCCAGCTCACCACAGATGGGACAGACCCAAGAGACCCAGTACTTC
CASSPQMGQTQETQYF
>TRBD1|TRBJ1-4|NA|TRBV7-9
TGTGCCAGCAGCTCGGGACAGGGGAACGAAAAACTGTTTTTT
CASSSGQGNEKLFF
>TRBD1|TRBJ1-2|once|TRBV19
TGTGCCAGCACTGTGACAGGGGGCGCTTCTTTTTCGGTCGGCTACACCTTC
CASTVTGGASFSVGYTF
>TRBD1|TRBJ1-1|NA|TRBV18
TGTGCCAGCTCACCGTTCCTGGGACAGGGAGTGAACACTGAAGCTTTCTTT
CASSPFLGQGVNTEAFF
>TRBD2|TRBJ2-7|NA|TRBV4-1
TGCGCCAGCAGCCAAGGCGAAAGGGCTAGCGGGAGGAGCGGATCCTACGAGCAGTACTTC
CASSQGERASGRSGSYEQYF
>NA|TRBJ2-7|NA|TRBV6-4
TGTGCCAGCAGAAAGACTAGCTCCTACGAGCAGTACTTC
CASRKTSSYEQYF
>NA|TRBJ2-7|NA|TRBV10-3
TGTGCCATCAGTGAACCTAGCGATCCTCCCTACGAGCAGTACTTC
CAISEPSDPPYEQYF
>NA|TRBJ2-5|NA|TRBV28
TGTGCCAGCAGCCTTGGGGAGTTAGAGACCCAGTACTTC
CASSLGELETQYF
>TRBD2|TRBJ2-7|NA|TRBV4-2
TGTGCCAGCAGCCAAACTAGCGGGAGTGCTTACGAGCAGTACTTC
CASSQTSGSAYEQYF
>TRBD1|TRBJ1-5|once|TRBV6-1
TGTGCCAGCAGTGAAGCCGGGACAGGTCTTCAGCCCCAGCATTTT
CASSEAGTGLQPQHF
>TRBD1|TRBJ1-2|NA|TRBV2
TGTGCCAGCAGTCCCAATACAGGGGGCACCTTC
CASSPNTGGTF
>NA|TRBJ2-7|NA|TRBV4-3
TGCGCCAGCAGCCATGGCTCGTACTCCTACGAGCAGTACTTC
CASSHGSYSYEQYF
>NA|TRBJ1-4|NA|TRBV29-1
TGCAGCGTTGAAGGGCAGGTAGGAGAAAAACTGTTTTTT
CSVEGQVGEKLFF
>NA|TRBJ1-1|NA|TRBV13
TGTGCCAGCAGCTTTAGTCCGGGGGGAAGCACTGAAGCTTTCTTT
CASSFSPGGSTEAFF
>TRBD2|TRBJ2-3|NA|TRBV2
TGTGCCAGCAATGGGGACGGGGGGAACCCAGATACGCAGTATTTT
CASNGDGGNPDTQYF
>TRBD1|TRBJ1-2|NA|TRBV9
TGTGCCAGCAGCGGCGACTCTGGACAGGGGAACTATGGCTACACCTTC
CASSGDSGQGNYGYTF
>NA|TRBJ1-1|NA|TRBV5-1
TGCGCCAGCAGCCTGGTACCTGAGGACACTGAAGCTTTCTTT
CASSLVPEDTEAFF
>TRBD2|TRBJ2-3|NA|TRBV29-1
TGCAGCGCTATTATAGCGGGAGGGCCAGATACGCAGTATTTT
CSAIIAGGPDTQYF
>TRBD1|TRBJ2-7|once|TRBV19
TGTGCCAGTAGTATCTCTAGGGGGCTCATCTCCTACGAGCAGTACTTC
CASSISRGLISYEQYF
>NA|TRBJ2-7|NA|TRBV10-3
TGTGCCATCCTTCCCCCGGGACAATCCTACGAGCAGTACTTC
CAILPPGQSYEQYF
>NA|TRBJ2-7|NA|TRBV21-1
TGTGCCAGCAGCAAACACCCCACAGGGCGCGAGCAGTACTTC
CASSKHPTGREQYF
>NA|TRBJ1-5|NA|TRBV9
TGTGCCAGCAGCGTGGGCGTTAATCAGCCCCAGCATTTT
CASSVGVNQPQHF
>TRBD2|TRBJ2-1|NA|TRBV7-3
TGTGCCAGCAGCTTACAGCCTAGCGGAAATGAGCAGTTCTTC
CASSLQPSGNEQFF
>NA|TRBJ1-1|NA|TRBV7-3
TGTGCCAGCAGCGCACAGGGGAACACTGAAGCTTTCTTT
CASSAQGNTEAFF
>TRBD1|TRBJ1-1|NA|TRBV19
TGTGCCAGTAGTGCAGGGGGTGGCACTGAAGCTTTCTTT
CASSAGGGTEAFF
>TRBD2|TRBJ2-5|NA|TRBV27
TGTGCCACCGGGACTAGGTCTTCAGAGACCCAGTACTTC
CATGTRSSETQYF
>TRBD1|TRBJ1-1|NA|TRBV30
TGTGCCTGGAGTGGCGGGACAGGGGGCCCCCTGAACACTGAAGCTTTCTTT
CAWSGGTGGPLNTEAFF
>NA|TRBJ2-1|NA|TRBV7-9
TGTGCCAGCGCGATAGGAGGTGAGCAGTTCTTC
CASAIGGEQFF
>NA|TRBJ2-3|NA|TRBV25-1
TGTGCCACCATAACTCGAAGACAGTCCACAGATACGCAGTATTTT
CATITRRQSTDTQYF
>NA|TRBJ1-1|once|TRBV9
TGTGCCAGCAGCGTAGACCCGGCGGCCCCTGAAGCTTTCTTT
CASSVDPAAPEAFF
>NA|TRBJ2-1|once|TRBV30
TGTGCCTGGAGTGCGAGACAGGGAGGAAGTGAGCAGTTCTTC
CAWSARQGGSEQFF
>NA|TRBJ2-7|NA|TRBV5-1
TGCGCCAGCAGCTTGGCGGGGACCTACGAGCAGTACTTC
CASSLAGTYEQYF
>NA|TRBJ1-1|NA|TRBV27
TGTGCCAGCAGTTTGGCGGGTGAAGCTTTCTTT
CASSLAGEAFF
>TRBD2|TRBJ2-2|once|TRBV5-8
TGTGCCAGCAGTTTACCGGGACTAGGGTCTGGCGGGGAGCTGTTTTTT
CASSLPGLGSGGELFF
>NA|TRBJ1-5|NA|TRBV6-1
TGTGCCAGCGAGGAGGGAGCTCAGCCCCAGCATTTT
CASEEGAQPQHF
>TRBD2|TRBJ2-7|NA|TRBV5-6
TGTGCCAGCAGCTCACCTGGGGGGGTGAGATACGAGCAGTACTTC
CASSSPGGVRYEQYF
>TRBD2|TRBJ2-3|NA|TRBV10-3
TGTGCCATCAGTGACCCCCCTCTTGGAGGGAGGGAGGCAGATACGCAGTATTTT
CAISDPPLGGREADTQYF
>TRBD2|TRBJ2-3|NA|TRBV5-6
TGTGCCAGCAGCTCCACCGGGACTAGCCGCACAGATACGCAGTATTTT
CASSSTGTSRTDTQYF
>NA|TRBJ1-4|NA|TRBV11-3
TGTGCCAGCAGCTTAGGTCTGAGGGCAACTAATGAAAAACTGTTTTTT
CASSLGLRATNEKLFF
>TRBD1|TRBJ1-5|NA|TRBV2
TGTGCCAGCAGTGAAATAGGGACAGGGAGTCAGCCCCAGCATTTT
CASSEIGTGSQPQHF
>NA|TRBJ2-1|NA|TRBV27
TGTGCCAGCAGTAGGAGCGGGCCTTTCCTCGACAATGAGCAGTTCTTC
CASSRSGPFLDNEQFF